This TCR beta chain emerged from a study of blood T cell repertoires in COVID-19. Across the study: Both acute and convalescent COVID-19 samples were obtained from the United States, Italy and Spain. T cells, B-cell-depleted T cells, or PBMCs supplied cDNA or gDNA.

How the authors handled the data: Reference gene primer amplification yielded estimated nucleated cell counts. This table comes from immunoSEQ multiplex PCR, and its TCRdb copy is limited to in-frame clones, with some not included. V and J calls and clone size follow that table, whereas D and trimming were derived from the DNA. The data hold about 250,000 clones, with 80% to 90% observed a single time. This CDR3 contains 14 residues. Germline-derived CDR1 and CDR2 are MNHEY and SMNVEV (reference sequence). Trimming shortened V by 1 base and J by 6 bases, and 12 bases separated the two germline ends. V gene TRBV27 combines with J gene TRBJ1-1, with D possibly TRBD1 on 5 matching bases. Sequencing was carried out using peripheral blood. This clonotype was obtained from a man between 40 and 49 years old with active or convalescent COVID-19. DNA for the CDR3: TGTGCCAGCAGTTTATGGGGCGGGGGAGCTGAAGCTTTCTTT. Translated: CASSLWGGGAEAFF.